The clone carrying this TCR beta chain was seen only a few times. Its antigen is unknown. This sample was taken from a study of T cells after yellow fever vaccination. The study's findings and limits: High-abundance clonotypes from the bulk population could contaminate FACS-sorted repertoires.

Each CDR3 protein is one row after TCRdb ran MiXCR on the 5' RACE reads. Of approximately 120,000 distinct CDR3 sequences listed, nearly 15% are singletons. The sample in question was CD8+ T cells sorted from PBMCs, obtained 5 days after the yellow fever booster vaccination. The sequence came from a man between 18 and 29 years old who received the YFV17D yellow fever vaccine.

The CDR3, as DNA: TGCGCCAGCAGCCATCCTAGCGGGGGTAGCACAGATACGCAGTATTTT. Protein sequence: CASSHPSGGSTDTQYF. The V gene is TRBV4-1, the J gene TRBJ2-3; 10 nucleotides line up with TRBD2. Germline lookup yields CDR1 MGHRA and CDR2 YSYEKL. The V gene end was trimmed by 3 bases and the J gene end by 0 bases; junction bases not matched to a gene: 3. The CDR3 covers 16 residues.